The rows below give T cell receptor beta chains drawn from one sample of a study of blood T cell repertoires in COVID-19. The repertoire was sequenced with immunoSEQ multiplex PCR; TCRdb's copy has only in-frame clones and lacks some. This table has 150,000 or so clones, around 80% appearing once. The specimen sequenced was PBMCs or T cells enriched from blood (not recorded which). The receptor source for this set is a woman aged 45-65 years in a cohort exposed to, infected with or recovered from COVID-19 (not recorded which). Each CDR3 is given with its conserved first and last residue. Each record gives: D gene, V gene, CDR3 length, clone size, J gene, CDR3 DNA, CDR3 protein. D genes are given only for firm matches. Clone size, where shown, is once, few, many, or a class for clones that have expanded.

d_gene: -
v_gene: TRBV5-1
len: 15
abundance: -
j_gene: TRBJ1-1
CDR3nt: TGCGCCAGCAGCCCCGCTGGCGGCGCATTGACTGAAGCTTTCTTT
CDR3aa: CASSPAGGALTEAFF

d_gene: TRBD2
v_gene: TRBV5-1
len: 16
abundance: -
j_gene: TRBJ2-1
CDR3nt: TGCGCCAGCAGCTTGGTTAGCGGGGCCCCCTACAATGAGCAGTTCTTC
CDR3aa: CASSLVSGAPYNEQFF

d_gene: -
v_gene: TRBV7-9
len: 15
abundance: once
j_gene: TRBJ2-7
CDR3nt: TGTGCCAGCAGCGTAGGGGGGGAGCAGGCCTACGAGCAGTACTTC
CDR3aa: CASSVGGEQAYEQYF

d_gene: -
v_gene: TRBV6-5
len: 13
abundance: -
j_gene: TRBJ1-2
CDR3nt: TGTGCCAGCATGTCAGAAGTTAACTATGGCTACACCTTC
CDR3aa: CASMSEVNYGYTF

d_gene: -
v_gene: TRBV6-2/TRBV6-3
len: 13
abundance: -
j_gene: TRBJ1-5
CDR3nt: TGTGCCAGCAGTTGGGGCGTTAATCAGCCCCAGCATTTT
CDR3aa: CASSWGVNQPQHF

d_gene: TRBD1
v_gene: TRBV28
len: 18
abundance: -
j_gene: TRBJ2-4
CDR3nt: TGTGCCAGCAGTCGACCGGGACAGGGCGGGAAGGCCAAAAACATTCAGTACTTC
CDR3aa: CASSRPGQGGKAKNIQYF

d_gene: TRBD2
v_gene: TRBV29-1
len: 16
abundance: -
j_gene: TRBJ2-7
CDR3nt: TGCAGCGTGAAACCTAGACTAGCGGGGGATGACAACGAGCAGTACTTC
CDR3aa: CSVKPRLAGDDNEQYF

d_gene: -
v_gene: TRBV7-2
len: 14
abundance: many
j_gene: TRBJ2-7
CDR3nt: TGTGCCAGCAGCCTCCGGCGGGACTCCTACGAGCAGTACTTC
CDR3aa: CASSLRRDSYEQYF

d_gene: TRBD1
v_gene: TRBV27
len: 12
abundance: -
j_gene: TRBJ2-1
CDR3nt: TGTGCCAGCAGTAACCCGGGGACAGGGCAGTTCTTC
CDR3aa: CASSNPGTGQFF

d_gene: TRBD1
v_gene: TRBV28
len: 15
abundance: -
j_gene: TRBJ1-1
CDR3nt: TGTGCCAGCAGTATACACAGGGGGCTTAGCACTGAAGCTTTCTTT
CDR3aa: CASSIHRGLSTEAFF

d_gene: -
v_gene: TRBV2
len: 15
abundance: few
j_gene: TRBJ2-6
CDR3nt: TGTGCCAGCTGGTTCGCGAGCTCTGGGGCCAACGTCCTGACTTTC
CDR3aa: CASWFASSGANVLTF

d_gene: -
v_gene: TRBV28
len: 13
abundance: -
j_gene: TRBJ1-1
CDR3nt: TGTGCCAGCAGTCCGTCAGGGTATACTGAAGCTTTCTTT
CDR3aa: CASSPSGYTEAFF

d_gene: -
v_gene: TRBV29-1
len: 13
abundance: -
j_gene: TRBJ2-5
CDR3nt: TGCAGCGTTGCCTGGGGAGGTGGGGAGACCCAGTACTTC
CDR3aa: CSVAWGGGETQYF

d_gene: TRBD1
v_gene: TRBV28
len: 14
abundance: once
j_gene: TRBJ1-6
CDR3nt: TGTGCCAGCAGTCTGGGACAGGATAATTCACCCCTCCACTTT
CDR3aa: CASSLGQDNSPLHF

d_gene: -
v_gene: TRBV10-2
len: 17
abundance: -
j_gene: TRBJ1-6
CDR3nt: TGCGCCAGCAGTGACTTACGGAACAGGGATTATAATTCACCCCTCCACTTT
CDR3aa: CASSDLRNRDYNSPLHF

d_gene: TRBD2
v_gene: TRBV11-2
len: 15
abundance: -
j_gene: TRBJ2-7
CDR3nt: TGTGCCAGCAGCTTTCCGGGACTAGCGGGTTACGAGCAGTACTTC
CDR3aa: CASSFPGLAGYEQYF

d_gene: TRBD1
v_gene: TRBV6-5
len: 13
abundance: -
j_gene: TRBJ2-7
CDR3nt: TGTGCCAGCAAGCGACAGGGGGCTTACGAGCAGTACTTC
CDR3aa: CASKRQGAYEQYF

d_gene: TRBD1
v_gene: TRBV28
len: 16
abundance: -
j_gene: TRBJ2-7
CDR3nt: TGTGCCAGCAGTCCCTCCCAGGGACAGGGCTTCTACGAGCAGTACTTC
CDR3aa: CASSPSQGQGFYEQYF

d_gene: TRBD1
v_gene: TRBV27
len: 15
abundance: few
j_gene: TRBJ1-6
CDR3nt: TGTGCCAGCAGTTCACGGACAGGGCAAAATTCACCCCTCCACTTT
CDR3aa: CASSSRTGQNSPLHF

d_gene: -
v_gene: TRBV9
len: 13
abundance: once
j_gene: TRBJ2-7
CDR3nt: TGTGCCAGCAGCGTAGAGGACAGCTACGAGCAGTACTTC
CDR3aa: CASSVEDSYEQYF

d_gene: TRBD2
v_gene: TRBV14
len: 14
abundance: -
j_gene: TRBJ2-1
CDR3nt: TGTGCCAAGGGCATTAGCGGGAGGGACGATGAGCAGTTCTTC
CDR3aa: CAKGISGRDDEQFF

d_gene: TRBD1
v_gene: TRBV24-1
len: 17
abundance: -
j_gene: TRBJ1-5
CDR3nt: TGTGCCACCGGGACAGGGGGCGATCTTGAAAGCAATCAGCCCCAGCATTTT
CDR3aa: CATGTGGDLESNQPQHF

d_gene: -
v_gene: TRBV19
len: 14
abundance: few
j_gene: TRBJ1-1
CDR3nt: TGTGCCAGCAGCCTAGGCACATGGAGCACTGAAGCTTTCTTT
CDR3aa: CASSLGTWSTEAFF

d_gene: TRBD1
v_gene: TRBV7-9
len: 16
abundance: -
j_gene: TRBJ2-3
CDR3nt: TGTGCCAGCAGCCGGGGACAGGGGAAGAGCACAGATACGCAGTATTTT
CDR3aa: CASSRGQGKSTDTQYF

d_gene: -
v_gene: TRBV7-2
len: 15
abundance: -
j_gene: TRBJ2-3
CDR3nt: TGTGCCAGCAGCATCGGGGGATCTAGCACAGATACGCAGTATTTT
CDR3aa: CASSIGGSSTDTQYF

d_gene: -
v_gene: TRBV2
len: 14
abundance: -
j_gene: TRBJ2-7
CDR3nt: TGTGCCAGCAGGACAGACAGATACTCCTACGAGCAGTACTTC
CDR3aa: CASRTDRYSYEQYF

d_gene: -
v_gene: TRBV5-4
len: 15
abundance: -
j_gene: TRBJ2-3
CDR3nt: TGTGCCAGCAGCAATTACAGGGCGGGCACAGATACGCAGTATTTT
CDR3aa: CASSNYRAGTDTQYF

d_gene: TRBD2
v_gene: TRBV5-6
len: 15
abundance: -
j_gene: TRBJ2-7
CDR3nt: TGTGCCAGCAGTCGCCTAGCGGGAGGGGGCTACGAGCAGTACTTC
CDR3aa: CASSRLAGGGYEQYF

d_gene: TRBD2
v_gene: TRBV2
len: 15
abundance: -
j_gene: TRBJ2-2
CDR3nt: TGTGCCAGCAGTGGGGGAGGGAAACACACCGGGGAGCTGTTTTTT
CDR3aa: CASSGGGKHTGELFF

d_gene: -
v_gene: TRBV6-5
len: 13
abundance: -
j_gene: TRBJ1-3
CDR3nt: TGTGCCAGCAGTCGGAGCTCTGGAAACACCATATATTTT
CDR3aa: CASSRSSGNTIYF

d_gene: TRBD1
v_gene: TRBV20-1
len: 15
abundance: -
j_gene: TRBJ1-6
CDR3nt: TGCAGTGCTAGTGTACAGGGGGTTCATAATTCACCCCTCCACTTT
CDR3aa: CSASVQGVHNSPLHF

d_gene: TRBD1
v_gene: TRBV5-1
len: 15
abundance: few
j_gene: TRBJ1-5
CDR3nt: TGCGCCAGCAGCCCAACAGGGGGAGGTAATCAGCCCCAGCATTTT
CDR3aa: CASSPTGGGNQPQHF

d_gene: -
v_gene: TRBV7-9
len: 15
abundance: -
j_gene: TRBJ1-1
CDR3nt: TGTGCCAGCAGCTTAGGGGTAATCGGGAAAACTGAAGCTTTCTTT
CDR3aa: CASSLGVIGKTEAFF

d_gene: TRBD2
v_gene: TRBV4-1
len: 14
abundance: -
j_gene: TRBJ2-7
CDR3nt: TGCGCCAGCAGCCAAAGCGGGGGAGGCCACGAGCAGTACTTC
CDR3aa: CASSQSGGGHEQYF

d_gene: -
v_gene: TRBV7-2
len: 15
abundance: once
j_gene: TRBJ1-4
CDR3nt: TGTGCCAGCAGCTTAGCGACAGGCGGGAGTGAAAAACTGTTTTTT
CDR3aa: CASSLATGGSEKLFF

d_gene: TRBD1
v_gene: TRBV4-1
len: 14
abundance: few
j_gene: TRBJ1-5
CDR3nt: TGCGCCAGCAGCCAGGATCAGGGGGATCAGCCCCAGCATTTT
CDR3aa: CASSQDQGDQPQHF

d_gene: TRBD1
v_gene: TRBV19
len: 15
abundance: -
j_gene: TRBJ1-4
CDR3nt: TGTGCCAGTAGTGTACAGGGGGAGAAGTACGAAAAACTGTTTTTT
CDR3aa: CASSVQGEKYEKLFF

d_gene: -
v_gene: TRBV7-3
len: 15
abundance: -
j_gene: TRBJ2-1
CDR3nt: TGTGCCAGCAGCCGAGCCACAGGGTCCTACAATGAGCAGTTCTTC
CDR3aa: CASSRATGSYNEQFF

d_gene: TRBD1
v_gene: TRBV6-5
len: 13
abundance: -
j_gene: TRBJ1-2
CDR3nt: TGTGCCAGCAGTTGGGGACAGGGCGATGGCTACACCTTC
CDR3aa: CASSWGQGDGYTF

d_gene: -
v_gene: TRBV19
len: 14
abundance: -
j_gene: TRBJ2-1
CDR3nt: TGTGCCAGTACCGGGACTCTGAGCACCAATGAGCAGTTCTTC
CDR3aa: CASTGTLSTNEQFF

d_gene: TRBD2
v_gene: TRBV5-8
len: 16
abundance: -
j_gene: TRBJ2-2
CDR3nt: TGTGCCAGCAGCTTACAGACTACTAGCGGGACCGGGGAGCTGTTTTTT
CDR3aa: CASSLQTTSGTGELFF

d_gene: TRBD1
v_gene: TRBV3-1/TRBV3-2
len: 14
abundance: -
j_gene: TRBJ1-1
CDR3nt: TGTGCCAGCAGCTCCAACAGGGGATACACTGAAGCTTTCTTT
CDR3aa: CASSSNRGYTEAFF

d_gene: -
v_gene: TRBV19
len: 14
abundance: -
j_gene: TRBJ1-5
CDR3nt: TGTGCCAGTAGTATAGTGGACAGTGGGCAGCCCCAGCATTTT
CDR3aa: CASSIVDSGQPQHF

d_gene: TRBD1
v_gene: TRBV18
len: 16
abundance: once
j_gene: TRBJ1-1
CDR3nt: TGTGCCAGCTCACCACCAGCCCAGGGGGTGAACACTGAAGCTTTCTTT
CDR3aa: CASSPPAQGVNTEAFF

d_gene: TRBD1
v_gene: TRBV28
len: 15
abundance: once
j_gene: TRBJ1-1
CDR3nt: TGTGCCAGCAGGGAACGACAGGGACAGGGCACTGAAGCTTTCTTT
CDR3aa: CASRERQGQGTEAFF

d_gene: TRBD1
v_gene: TRBV15
len: 16
abundance: once
j_gene: TRBJ1-1
CDR3nt: TGTGCCACCAGCAGAGATTCTAGAGGGACAGGGGAAGGAGCTTTCTTT
CDR3aa: CATSRDSRGTGEGAFF

d_gene: -
v_gene: TRBV1
len: 17
abundance: -
j_gene: TRBJ2-5
CDR3nt: TGCACCAGCAGCCAGGGACTAGCGGGAGGGGACATCGGGGCCCAGTACTTC
CDR3aa: CTSSQGLAGGDIGAQYF

d_gene: TRBD1
v_gene: TRBV23-1
len: 15
abundance: -
j_gene: TRBJ2-7
CDR3nt: TGCGCCAGCAGTCAAAAAGGGACAGGGAACTACGAGCAGTACTTC
CDR3aa: CASSQKGTGNYEQYF

d_gene: TRBD2
v_gene: TRBV19
len: 14
abundance: -
j_gene: TRBJ2-3
CDR3nt: TGTGCCAGTAGTCGACTAGCGGGAGTAGATACGCAGTATTTT
CDR3aa: CASSRLAGVDTQYF

d_gene: -
v_gene: TRBV11-2
len: 14
abundance: -
j_gene: TRBJ2-7
CDR3nt: TGTGCCAGCAGCTTAGTGGTGGGGCGCTACGAGCAGTACTTC
CDR3aa: CASSLVVGRYEQYF